Relative to its sample, the clone carrying this T cell receptor (beta chain) is medium-sized. Its target is unknown. The data originate from a study of T cell responses to AZD1222 COVID-19 vaccine. Study-wide results and limits: Spike-wide coverage was observed for vaccine-associated CD4 TCRs, with dominant responses at 160-218 and 743-854. In the spike-specific TCR repertoire, nearly half reportedly target unmutated variant regions. Donors in the cohort were predominantly white British and more often female, and clonal diversity was possibly underestimated.

Assay: immunoSEQ multiplex PCR; the TCRdb copy retains only in-frame clones and omits some. The table has tens of thousands of clones, about three quarters seen once; the top ten hold 6.6%. The V gene's germline CDR1 is MNHEY and CDR2 SMNVEV (reference sequence). This CDR3 spans 12 amino acids. The V gene lost 0 bases and the J gene lost 14 bases, with 13 bases spanning the gap. The chain couples TRBV27 to TRBJ1-2; D ambiguous. This TCR was sampled from an adult in good health. The sample here was peripheral blood, taken on day 0 of AZD1222 vaccination. The CDR3: CASSLSGGVWTF. The DNA for the CDR3 is TGTGCCAGCAGTTTATCAGGCGGAGTATGGACCTTC.